The rows below give T cell receptor beta chains drawn from one sample of a study of blood T cell repertoires in COVID-19. The method was immunoSEQ multiplex PCR; TCRdb's version includes in-frame clones alone and lacks a portion of them. The sample includes about 470,000 clones, roughly 90% of them seen just once. Material: PBMCs or T cells enriched from blood (not recorded which). These receptors came from a woman between 18 and 29 years old who had recovered from COVID-19. Both conserved end residues are part of each CDR3. D genes are given only for firm matches. Only some rows state a clone size, as once, few, many or a class for expanded clones.

.,TRBV30,.,TRBJ1-2,TGTGCCTTGACGGGACTGGAGGGCTACACCTTC,CALTGLEGYTF
.,TRBV19,.,TRBJ2-4,TGTGCCAGTAGTACCTCCCCCGGGACAAGAAAAAACATTCAGTACTTC,CASSTSPGTRKNIQYF
.,TRBV30,.,TRBJ2-1,TGTGCCTGGAGTGTAAGGGGGGGGGCGGAAAATGAGCAGTTCTTC,CAWSVRGGAENEQFF
.,TRBV23-1,.,TRBJ1-2,TGCGCCAGCGGGGGGTCTAACTATGGCTACACCTTC,CASGGSNYGYTF
.,TRBV12-3/TRBV12-4,.,TRBJ1-4,TGTGCCAGCAGTTTTAGTTCCAATGAAAAACTGTTTTTT,CASSFSSNEKLFF
.,TRBV28,.,TRBJ2-2,TGTGCCAGCAAGCCAGGGGCGGATACCGGGGAGCTGTTTTTT,CASKPGADTGELFF
.,TRBV6-4,.,TRBJ1-1,TGTGCCAGCAGTGAAGGGAGGAACACTGAAGCTTTCTTT,CASSEGRNTEAFF
once,TRBV6-5,.,TRBJ2-1,TGTGCCAGCGGGAGTTCCCATGAGCAGTTCTTC,CASGSSHEQFF
.,TRBV6-5,TRBD1,TRBJ1-1,TGTGCCAGCAGTTACTCGAAAGGGACAGTGAACACTGAAGCTTTCTTT,CASSYSKGTVNTEAFF
.,TRBV5-1,.,TRBJ2-5,TGCGCCAGCAGACAGGATAATCAAGAGACCCAGTACTTC,CASRQDNQETQYF
.,TRBV6-5,TRBD1,TRBJ2-7,TGTGCCAGCAGGTTGACAGGGGACGAGGGGGAGCAGTACTTC,CASRLTGDEGEQYF
.,TRBV18,TRBD2,TRBJ2-3,TGTGCCAGCTCCCTCGACACGTGGGGGGGGATAGATACGCAGTATTTT,CASSLDTWGGIDTQYF
.,TRBV25-1,.,TRBJ2-7,TGTGCCAGCACCCTGGGGAGCTCCTACGAGCAGTACTTC,CASTLGSSYEQYF
.,TRBV30,TRBD2,TRBJ2-3,TGTGCCTGGAGATCACTAGCGGGGGACGCAGATACGCAGTATTTT,CAWRSLAGDADTQYF
.,TRBV28,.,TRBJ1-1,TGTGCCAGCCGTCGACACTTAAGTACGAACACTGAAGCTTTCTTT,CASRRHLSTNTEAFF
.,TRBV7-3,TRBD1,TRBJ1-2,TGTGCCAGCAGCTCCGACAGGGGCAGTTATGGCTACACCTTC,CASSSDRGSYGYTF
.,TRBV18,.,TRBJ1-3,TGTGCCAGCTCAGCTGGGGCCTACTCTGGAAACACCATATATTTT,CASSAGAYSGNTIYF
once,TRBV7-2,.,TRBJ2-3,TGTGCCAGCTCGGGACTGGCCTTGGATACGCAGTATTTT,CASSGLALDTQYF
.,TRBV5-8,TRBD1,TRBJ1-2,TGTGCCAGCAGCTTGCCCCGACAGGGTTTTTATGGCTACACCTTC,CASSLPRQGFYGYTF
.,TRBV6-4,.,TRBJ1-2,TGTGCCAGCAGTGGAGGATCCGCTGGCTACACCTTC,CASSGGSAGYTF
.,TRBV2,TRBD1,TRBJ1-2,TGTGCCAGGGGGACAGGGTTATCGTCTAACTATGGCTACACCTTC,CARGTGLSSNYGYTF
.,TRBV4-1,.,TRBJ1-4,TGCGCCAGCAGCTACCGGGACACCGAAAAACTGTTTTTT,CASSYRDTEKLFF
.,TRBV3-1/TRBV3-2,TRBD2,TRBJ2-7,TGTGCCAGCAGCCCTTGGGGGGGTGCCTACGAGCAGTACTTC,CASSPWGGAYEQYF
.,TRBV19,TRBD1,TRBJ2-5,TGTGCCAGCTCGAGGCAGGGGGAAGAGACCCAGTACTTC,CASSRQGEETQYF
.,TRBV6-2/TRBV6-3,.,TRBJ2-2,TGTGCCAGCAGTTACCACGCCTCGGCGGGGCGCAATAACACCGGGGAGCTGTTTTTT,CASSYHASAGRNNTGELFF